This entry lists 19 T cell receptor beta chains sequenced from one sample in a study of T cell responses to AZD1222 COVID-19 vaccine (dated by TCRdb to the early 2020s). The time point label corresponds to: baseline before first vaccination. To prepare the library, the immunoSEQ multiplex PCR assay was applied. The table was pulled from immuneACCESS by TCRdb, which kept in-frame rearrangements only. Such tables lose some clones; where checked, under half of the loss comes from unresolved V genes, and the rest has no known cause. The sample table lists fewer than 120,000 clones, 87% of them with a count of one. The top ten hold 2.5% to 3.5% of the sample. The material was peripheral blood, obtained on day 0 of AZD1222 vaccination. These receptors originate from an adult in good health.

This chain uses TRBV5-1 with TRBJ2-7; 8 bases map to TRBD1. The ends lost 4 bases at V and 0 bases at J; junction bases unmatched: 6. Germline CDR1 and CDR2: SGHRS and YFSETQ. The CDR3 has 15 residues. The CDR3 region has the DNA TGCGCCAGCAGCCCAGGGACAGGCCGCTCCTACGAGCAGTACTTC. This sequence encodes CASSPGTGRSYEQYF.

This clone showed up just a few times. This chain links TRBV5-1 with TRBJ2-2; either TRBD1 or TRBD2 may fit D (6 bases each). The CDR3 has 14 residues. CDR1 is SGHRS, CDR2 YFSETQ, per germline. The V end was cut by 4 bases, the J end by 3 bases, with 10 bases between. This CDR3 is CASSRGQDTGELFF. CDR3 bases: TGCGCCAGCAGCCGGGGGCAGGACACCGGGGAGCTGTTTTTT. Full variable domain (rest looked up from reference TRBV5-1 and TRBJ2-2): KAGVTQTPRYLIKTRGQQVTLSCSPISGHRSVSWYQQTPGQGLQFLFEYFSETQRNKGNFPGRFSGRQFSNSRSEMNVSTLELGDSALYLCASSRGQDTGELFFGEGSRLTVL.

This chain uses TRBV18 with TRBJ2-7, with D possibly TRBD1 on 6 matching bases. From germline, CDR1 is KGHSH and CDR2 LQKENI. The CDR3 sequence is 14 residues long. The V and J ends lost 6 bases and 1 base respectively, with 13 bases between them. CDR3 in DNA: TGTGCCAGCTCCCCGAGTGGACAGTCCTACGAGCAGTACTTC. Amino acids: CASSPSGQSYEQYF.

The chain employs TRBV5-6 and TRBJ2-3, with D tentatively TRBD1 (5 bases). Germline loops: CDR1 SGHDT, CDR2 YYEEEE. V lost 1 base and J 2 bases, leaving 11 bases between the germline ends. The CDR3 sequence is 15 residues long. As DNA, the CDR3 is TGTGCCAGCAGCTTGCTCCAAGGGGTCACAGATACGCAGTATTTT. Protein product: CASSLLQGVTDTQYF.

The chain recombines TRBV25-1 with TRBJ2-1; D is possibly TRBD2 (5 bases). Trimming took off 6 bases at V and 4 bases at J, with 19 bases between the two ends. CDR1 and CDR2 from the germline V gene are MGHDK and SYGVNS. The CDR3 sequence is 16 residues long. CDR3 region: CASSGGPGGPYNEQFF. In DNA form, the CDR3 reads TGTGCCAGCAGCGGTGGCCCGGGCGGGCCGTACAATGAGCAGTTCTTC.

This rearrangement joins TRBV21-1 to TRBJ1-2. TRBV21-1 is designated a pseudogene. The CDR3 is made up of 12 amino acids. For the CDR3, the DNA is TGTGCCAGCAGCAGGCAGGCGGAAGGCTACACCTTC. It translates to CASSRQAEGYTF.

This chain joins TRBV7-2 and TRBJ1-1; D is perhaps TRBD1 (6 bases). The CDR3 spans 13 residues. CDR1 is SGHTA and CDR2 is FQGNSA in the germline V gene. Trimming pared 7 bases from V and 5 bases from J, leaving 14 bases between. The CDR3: CASILLQGTEAFF. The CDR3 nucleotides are TGTGCCAGCATCCTCCTACAGGGAACTGAAGCTTTCTTT.

CDR3 protein: CASSHDGGRGTYEQYF. As DNA, the CDR3 is TGTGCCAGCAGCCACGATGGGGGTCGGGGCACCTACGAGCAGTACTTC. The gene calls are TRBV11-2 and TRBJ2-7; possibly TRBD1 or TRBD2 for D (5 bases each). The CDR3 covers 16 residues. Trimming left V 5 bases short and J 2 bases short, with 19 bases between. Looked up from germline, CDR1 is SGHAT and CDR2 is FQNNGV.

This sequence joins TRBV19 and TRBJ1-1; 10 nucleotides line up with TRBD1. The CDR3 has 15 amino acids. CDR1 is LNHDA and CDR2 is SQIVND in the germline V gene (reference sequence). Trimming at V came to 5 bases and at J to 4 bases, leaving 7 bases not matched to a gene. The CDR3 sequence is CASSPGQGLVTEAFF. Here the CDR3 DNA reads TGTGCCAGTAGTCCGGGACAGGGGCTGGTCACTGAAGCTTTCTTT.

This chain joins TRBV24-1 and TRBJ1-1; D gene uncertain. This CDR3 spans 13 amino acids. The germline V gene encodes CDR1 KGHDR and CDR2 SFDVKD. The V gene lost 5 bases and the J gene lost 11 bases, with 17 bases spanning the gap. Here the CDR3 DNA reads TGTGCCACCAGTGGCTCGGCCTTAAGTGAGGCTTTCTTT. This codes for CATSGSALSEAFF.

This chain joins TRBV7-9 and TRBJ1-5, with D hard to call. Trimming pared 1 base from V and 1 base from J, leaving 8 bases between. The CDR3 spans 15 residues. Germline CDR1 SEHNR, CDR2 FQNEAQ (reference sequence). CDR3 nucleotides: TGTGCCAGCAGCTTAGGGGCAGTAAGCAATCAGCCCCAGCATTTT. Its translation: CASSLGAVSNQPQHF.

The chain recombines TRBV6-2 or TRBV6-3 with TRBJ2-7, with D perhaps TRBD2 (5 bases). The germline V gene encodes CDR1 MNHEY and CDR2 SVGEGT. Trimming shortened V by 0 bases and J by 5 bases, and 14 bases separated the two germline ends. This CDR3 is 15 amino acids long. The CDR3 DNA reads TGTGCCAGCAGTTACTCTAGCGCCTCAACCCACGAGCAGTACTTC. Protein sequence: CASSYSSASTHEQYF.

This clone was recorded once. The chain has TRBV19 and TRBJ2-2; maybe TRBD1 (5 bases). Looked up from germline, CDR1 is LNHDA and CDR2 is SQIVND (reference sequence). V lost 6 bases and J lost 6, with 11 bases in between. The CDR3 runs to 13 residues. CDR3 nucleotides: TGTGCCAGTAGAGGGGCTCCGCCCGGGGAGCTGTTTTTT. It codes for CASRGAPPGELFF.

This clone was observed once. In nucleotides, the CDR3 is TGTGCCAGCAGTTTAAGGACACAGGGGGGCTACACCTTC. Translation: CASSLRTQGGYTF. The V and J genes are TRBV28 and TRBJ1-2; 7 bases agree with TRBD1. The V segment lost 2 bases and the J segment 8 bases; nucleotides outside the gene matches: 5. Germline CDR1 reads MDHEN; CDR2 reads SYDVKM. The CDR3 has 13 amino acids.

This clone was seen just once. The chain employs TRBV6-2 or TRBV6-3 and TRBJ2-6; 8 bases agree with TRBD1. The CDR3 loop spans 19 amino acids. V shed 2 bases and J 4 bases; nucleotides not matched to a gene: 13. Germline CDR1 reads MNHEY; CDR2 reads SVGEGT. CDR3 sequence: CASSYRPGTGPRGANVLTF. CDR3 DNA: TGTGCCAGCAGTTACCGTCCCGGGACAGGCCCAAGAGGGGCCAACGTCCTGACTTTC.

The CDR3 here is CASSPLAGGAPYEQYF. CDR3 DNA: TGCGCCAGCAGCCCCCTAGCGGGAGGGGCCCCCTACGAGCAGTACTTC. The V and J genes are TRBV5-1 and TRBJ2-7; 12 bases align to TRBD2. V lost 4 bases, J lost 2 bases, and 7 bases stayed unmatched. The CDR3 extends over 16 amino acids. The germline CDR1 and CDR2 sequences are SGHRS and YFSETQ.

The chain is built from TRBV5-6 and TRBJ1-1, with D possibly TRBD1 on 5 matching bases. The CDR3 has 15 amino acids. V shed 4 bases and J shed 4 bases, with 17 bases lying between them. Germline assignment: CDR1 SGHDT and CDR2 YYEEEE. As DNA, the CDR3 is TGTGCCAGCAGCACGGGACCCCGAGGGTCCACTGAAGCTTTCTTT. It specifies CASSTGPRGSTEAFF.

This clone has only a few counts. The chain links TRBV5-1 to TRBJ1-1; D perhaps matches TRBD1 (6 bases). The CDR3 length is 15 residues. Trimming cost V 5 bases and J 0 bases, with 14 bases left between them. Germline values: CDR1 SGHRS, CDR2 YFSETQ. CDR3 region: CASSWGANLNTEAFF. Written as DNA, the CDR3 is TGCGCCAGCAGTTGGGGGGCGAACCTGAACACTGAAGCTTTCTTT.

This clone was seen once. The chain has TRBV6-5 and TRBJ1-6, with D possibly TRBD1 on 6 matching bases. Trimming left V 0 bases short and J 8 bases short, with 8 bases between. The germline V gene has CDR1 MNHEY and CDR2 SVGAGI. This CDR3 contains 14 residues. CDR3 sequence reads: CASSYSTGYSPLHF. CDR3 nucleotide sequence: TGTGCCAGCAGTTACTCGACAGGTTATTCACCCCTCCACTTT.